This T cell receptor beta chain stems from a study of shared clonotypes between healthy human individuals. Study details: With ages of 18 to 49, the donors were a couple of women and a few men.

The split of CD4+ cells yielded CD45RA+ naive and CD45RA-negative memory subsets. General study results and limits: Generation probabilities were higher for clonotypes shared across all four sorted-subset donors than for unshared ones.

The ends lost 0 bases at V and 2 bases at J; junction bases unmatched: 5. The CDR3 has 16 amino acids. Germline assignment: CDR1 SGHRS and CDR2 YFSETQ. Concerning this clone itself: Its antigen remains unidentified.

TCRdb's table, derived via immunoSEQ multiplex PCR, lists solely in-frame clones and lacks some. The sample shows more than 1 million clones, about four fifths of them seen only once. The sequenced material came from memory CD4+ T cells from PBMCs. Documented subset: CD45RA-negative fraction. This receptor was taken from a man aged 18 to 30 in good health. Some clones in this sample may be carry-over from other donors' samples. V is TRBV5-1 and J is TRBJ2-3, with TRBD1 matching over 8 bases. Written as DNA, the CDR3 is TGCGCCAGCAGCTTGGGATCGGGACAGGCCACAGATACGCAGTATTTT. It specifies CASSLGSGQATDTQYF.